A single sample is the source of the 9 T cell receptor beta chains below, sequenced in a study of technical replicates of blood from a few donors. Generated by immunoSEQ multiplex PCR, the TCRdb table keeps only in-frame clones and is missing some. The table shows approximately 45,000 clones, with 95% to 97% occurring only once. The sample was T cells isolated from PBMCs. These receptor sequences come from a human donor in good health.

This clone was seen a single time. The DNA of the CDR3 is TGTGCCAGCAGTATACCGGGACAGGGATACGAGCAGTACTTC. Translating gives CASSIPGQGYEQYF. The chain employs TRBV28 and TRBJ2-7, with 9 bases lining up with TRBD1. CDR3 length: 14 amino acids. With V trimmed by 5 bases and J by 4 bases, 6 bases remained unmatched. Germline CDR1 reads MDHEN; CDR2 reads SYDVKM.

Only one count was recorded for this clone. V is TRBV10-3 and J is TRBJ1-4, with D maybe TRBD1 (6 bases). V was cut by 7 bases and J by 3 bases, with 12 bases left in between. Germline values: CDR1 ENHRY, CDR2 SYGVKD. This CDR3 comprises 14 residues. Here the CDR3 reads CAIKKGGPNEKLFF. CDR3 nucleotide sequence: TGTGCCATCAAGAAGGGGGGGCCTAATGAAAAACTGTTTTTT.

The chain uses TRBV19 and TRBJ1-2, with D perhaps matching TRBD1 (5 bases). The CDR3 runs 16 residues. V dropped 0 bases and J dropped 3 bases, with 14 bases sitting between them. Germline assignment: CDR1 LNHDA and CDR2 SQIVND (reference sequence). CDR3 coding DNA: TGTGCCAGTAGTATAGATCAGGGTGGAGAGTACTATGGCTACACCTTC. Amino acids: CASSIDQGGEYYGYTF.

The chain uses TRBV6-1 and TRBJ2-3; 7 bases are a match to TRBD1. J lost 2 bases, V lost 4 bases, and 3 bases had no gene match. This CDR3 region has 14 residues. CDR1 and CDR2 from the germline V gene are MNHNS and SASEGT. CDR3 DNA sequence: TGTGCCAGCAGTGTTACAGGGGACACAGATACGCAGTATTTT. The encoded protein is CASSVTGDTDTQYF.

This chain's CDR3 is CASSQVTPGLEIHEQYF. CDR3 DNA: TGCGCCAGCAGCCAAGTGACGCCGGGACTAGAGATCCACGAGCAGTACTTC. The gene calls are TRBV4-1 and TRBJ2-7; TRBD2 matches at 8 bases. J lost 5 bases, V lost 1 base, and 13 bases had no gene match. The CDR3 extends over 17 amino acids. Germline V gives CDR1 MGHRA, CDR2 YSYEKL.

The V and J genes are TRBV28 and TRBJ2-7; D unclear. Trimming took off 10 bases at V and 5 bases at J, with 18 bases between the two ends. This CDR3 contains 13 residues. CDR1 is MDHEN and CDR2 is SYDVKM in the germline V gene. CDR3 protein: CAISLSYMDEQYF. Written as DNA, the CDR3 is TGTGCCATTAGTTTGAGTTATATGGACGAGCAGTACTTC.

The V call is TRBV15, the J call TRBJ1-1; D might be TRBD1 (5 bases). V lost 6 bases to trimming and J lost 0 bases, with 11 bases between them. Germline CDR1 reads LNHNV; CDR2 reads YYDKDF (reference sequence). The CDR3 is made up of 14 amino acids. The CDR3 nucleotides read TGTGCCACCAGGCGGGACCCACTGAACACTGAAGCTTTCTTT. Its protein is CATRRDPLNTEAFF.

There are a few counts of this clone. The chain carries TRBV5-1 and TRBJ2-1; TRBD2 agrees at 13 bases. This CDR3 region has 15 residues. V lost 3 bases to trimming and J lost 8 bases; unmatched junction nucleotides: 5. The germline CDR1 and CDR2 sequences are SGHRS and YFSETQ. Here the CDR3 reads CASSWGTSGTYEQFF. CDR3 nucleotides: TGCGCCAGCAGCTGGGGGACTAGCGGGACCTATGAGCAGTTCTTC.

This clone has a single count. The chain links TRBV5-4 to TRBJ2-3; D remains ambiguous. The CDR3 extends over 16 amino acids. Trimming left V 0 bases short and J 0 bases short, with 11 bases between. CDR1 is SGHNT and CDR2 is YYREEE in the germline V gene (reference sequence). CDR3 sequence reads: CASSLGQILSTDTQYF. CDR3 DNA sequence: TGTGCCAGCAGCTTGGGCCAGATTCTTAGCACAGATACGCAGTATTTT.